This T cell receptor (beta chain) was sequenced in a study of cytomegalovirus exposure and HLA in healthy donors. V lost 3 bases and J lost 0; bases outside the gene matches: 12. Germline assignment: CDR1 MGHRA and CDR2 YSYEKL. CDR3 length: 18 amino acids. The PCR ran on 60 Vbeta and 13 Jbeta primers. Only in-frame clones appear in the TCRdb table, and some are missing; sequencing was by immunoSEQ multiplex PCR. The sample shows about 190,000 clones, over 70% of them seen only once. The material sequenced was PBMCs. This chain uses TRBV4-1 with TRBJ1-1, with TRBD1 identical over 8 bases. The receptor was isolated from a woman in her late teens or twenties in good health and CMV-seronegative. In DNA, the CDR3 is TGCGCCAGCAGCCAGGGGGGAAGAGCAGGGGGCATGAACACTGAAGCTTTCTTT. The encoded protein is CASSQGGRAGGMNTEAFF.